This T cell receptor (beta chain) was obtained from a study of blood T cell repertoires in COVID-19. Study in general: Samples representing acute and convalescent COVID-19 were sourced from the United States, Italy and Spain.

The participants were between about 18 and 90 years old and came from under 25 US areas. The study assigned cohorts using participant-reported clinical history. In the original processing: Quantification of nucleated cells was approximated via reference gene primer amplification. Data came from immunoSEQ multiplex PCR; TCRdb stores just in-frame clones and leaves some out. V and J calls and clone size are given by that table; D and trimming were obtained from the DNA. The table has under 200,000 clones, 80% seen once. The germline V gene encodes CDR1 MGHRA and CDR2 YSYEKL. There are 13 residues in the CDR3. V was cut by 1 base and J by 4 bases, with 7 bases left in between.

The chain uses TRBV4-1 and TRBJ1-1; D is possibly TRBD1 (5 bases). Sequenced input: PBMCs or T cells enriched from blood (not recorded which). The clonotype was recovered from an older woman who had recovered from COVID-19. This CDR3 reads CASSQVTGTEAFF. The CDR3 bases are TGCGCCAGCAGCCAAGTCACAGGCACTGAAGCTTTCTTT.